Listed below are T cell receptor beta chains from one sample, sequenced in a study of blood T cell repertoires in COVID-19. The method was immunoSEQ multiplex PCR; TCRdb's version includes in-frame clones alone and lacks a portion of them. The table has 250,000 to 300,000 clones, about nine tenths seen once. Sample: peripheral blood. The receptors were gathered from a woman younger than 45 with COVID-19, enrolled during active disease. Both conserved end residues are part of each CDR3. Fields, in order: CDR3 DNA, CDR3 protein, J gene, clone size, V gene, D gene. D genes are given only for firm matches. Not every row has a clone size; where given, it reads once, few, many or a size class.

DNA: TGTGCCAGCAGCTTAAGAGGGATGGCAGATACGCAGTATTTT; CDR3: CASSLRGMADTQYF; J: TRBJ2-3; size: .; V: TRBV7-2; D: .
DNA: TGTGCCAGCAGCCTACAGGGGCGGACGAACACTGAAGCTTTCTTT; CDR3: CASSLQGRTNTEAFF; J: TRBJ1-1; size: .; V: TRBV9; D: TRBD1
DNA: TGTGCCAGCAGCTTGGATGGCAGGGTGACCACTGAAGCTTTCTTT; CDR3: CASSLDGRVTTEAFF; J: TRBJ1-1; size: .; V: TRBV5-5; D: .
DNA: TGTGCCAGCAGTTACTCAGGAGCGGGAGCTCCTGGGGCCAACGTCCTGACTTTC; CDR3: CASSYSGAGAPGANVLTF; J: TRBJ2-6; size: .; V: TRBV6-2/TRBV6-3; D: TRBD2
DNA: TGTGCCAGCAGCGACTCGAACACCGGGGAGCTGTTTTTT; CDR3: CASSDSNTGELFF; J: TRBJ2-2; size: .; V: TRBV7-9; D: .
DNA: TGCGCCAGCAGCCTACGACTCACAGATACGCAGTATTTT; CDR3: CASSLRLTDTQYF; J: TRBJ2-3; size: .; V: TRBV5-1; D: .
DNA: TGTGCCTGGACTACCGATATGAACACTGAAGCTTTCTTT; CDR3: CAWTTDMNTEAFF; J: TRBJ1-1; size: few; V: TRBV30; D: .
DNA: TGTGCCAGCAGCTCCTCCGGAGGGGTCAATGAGCAGTTCTTC; CDR3: CASSSSGGVNEQFF; J: TRBJ2-1; size: .; V: TRBV11-2; D: .
DNA: TGTGCCAGCAGCACGGCGACAGGGTTTAACTATGGCTACACCTTC; CDR3: CASSTATGFNYGYTF; J: TRBJ1-2; size: .; V: TRBV7-2; D: TRBD1
DNA: TGTGCCTGGAGATTACCAGGGGGCCGGGTCGGGGAGCTGTTTTTT; CDR3: CAWRLPGGRVGELFF; J: TRBJ2-2; size: .; V: TRBV30; D: TRBD1
DNA: TGTGCCAGCAGCCAAGCCTGGGGGGGGAGTTATGGCTACACCTTC; CDR3: CASSQAWGGSYGYTF; J: TRBJ1-2; size: .; V: TRBV3-1/TRBV3-2; D: .
DNA: TGTGCCAGCAGTTACTCCGGGACAGGGACCTCCTACGAGCAGTACTTC; CDR3: CASSYSGTGTSYEQYF; J: TRBJ2-7; size: .; V: TRBV6-5; D: TRBD1
DNA: TGTGCCAGTAGTTCCGGGAACCAAGAGACCCAGTACTTC; CDR3: CASSSGNQETQYF; J: TRBJ2-5; size: .; V: TRBV19; D: .
DNA: TGTGCCAGCAGTTACAGGGTAGGATCTGGAAACACCATATATTTT; CDR3: CASSYRVGSGNTIYF; J: TRBJ1-3; size: .; V: TRBV28; D: .
DNA: TGTGCCAGTAGTATTAGCTCCAAAAACATTCAGTACTTC; CDR3: CASSISSKNIQYF; J: TRBJ2-4; size: .; V: TRBV19; D: .
DNA: TGTGCCAGCAGCTCGACTAGCTACGGGAACACCGGGGAGCTGTTTTTT; CDR3: CASSSTSYGNTGELFF; J: TRBJ2-2; size: .; V: TRBV11-3; D: TRBD2
DNA: TGTGCCAGCGGAGCCCTGAGCGGGAGGGCGAGCGAGCAGTACTTC; CDR3: CASGALSGRASEQYF; J: TRBJ2-7; size: .; V: TRBV6-5; D: TRBD2
DNA: TGTGCCAGCAGTGAAAGGGGGGAGGGCCTAAGGAACGAGCAGTACTTC; CDR3: CASSERGEGLRNEQYF; J: TRBJ2-7; size: .; V: TRBV2; D: .
DNA: TGTGCCAGCAGTTTGGGGCAGTTGGGCTATGGCTACACCTTC; CDR3: CASSLGQLGYGYTF; J: TRBJ1-2; size: .; V: TRBV28; D: .
DNA: TGTGCCAGTATTCCGAGAGGGGGGGGCCGGAATGAGCAGTTCTTC; CDR3: CASIPRGGGRNEQFF; J: TRBJ2-1; size: .; V: TRBV19; D: .
DNA: TGTGCCAGCAGTCCCGAGACACATCAGCCCCAGCATTTT; CDR3: CASSPETHQPQHF; J: TRBJ1-5; size: .; V: TRBV27; D: .
DNA: TGTGCCAGCAGCCGGGACAGCCGTAGCTATGGCTACACCTTC; CDR3: CASSRDSRSYGYTF; J: TRBJ1-2; size: once; V: TRBV9; D: TRBD1
DNA: TGTGCCAGCAGCCCTCAAACAGGGCTAGCGGGAGTAAAGCAGTACTTC; CDR3: CASSPQTGLAGVKQYF; J: TRBJ2-7; size: .; V: TRBV3-1/TRBV3-2; D: TRBD2
DNA: TGTGCCAGCAGCCAAGATTTTAGGGGACAGGGTTACTCACGGCATGGCTACACCTTC; CDR3: CASSQDFRGQGYSRHGYTF; J: TRBJ1-2; size: .; V: TRBV3-1/TRBV3-2; D: TRBD1
DNA: TGTGCCAGTAGTATGGGACTAGCGGGAGTGGGCCAAGAGACCCAGTACTTC; CDR3: CASSMGLAGVGQETQYF; J: TRBJ2-5; size: .; V: TRBV19; D: TRBD2
DNA: TGTGCCAGTAGTATAGGACTAGCGGGAGGTGAGCAGTTCTTC; CDR3: CASSIGLAGGEQFF; J: TRBJ2-1; size: .; V: TRBV19; D: TRBD2